This TCR beta chain was retrieved from a study of T cells in Graves' hyperthyroidism and ophthalmopathy. This clonotype has a count of ten or more. Sample collection date corresponds to first hyperthyroidism diagnosis, prior to any ophthalmopathy symptoms. The authors took PBMCs from 8 to 10 ml fresh peripheral blood. RNA transcripts were the template for amplifying TCR beta CDR3 regions. HTBI primers drove first-round RT-PCR of the TCR CDR3. TCRdb called the multiplex PCR reads again in MiXCR, with one record for every CDR3 protein. The sample holds 370,000 or so distinct CDR3 sequences; approximately 14% are singletons and the top ten take around a quarter. Germline V gene lookup returns CDR1 KGHDR and CDR2 SFDVKD. The V and J ends lost 2 bases and 0 bases respectively, with 9 bases between them. CDR3 length: 16 residues.

The sample comprised blood. The receptor was derived from a woman aged 18-35 years with Graves' hyperthyroidism that later progressed to Graves' ophthalmopathy. The chain uses TRBV24-1 and TRBJ2-2, with TRBD2 as a possible D gene (5 bases). CDR3 coding DNA: TGTGCCACCAGTGATTCAGGACTCGCGAACACCGGGGAGCTGTTTTTT. It translates to CATSDSGLANTGELFF.